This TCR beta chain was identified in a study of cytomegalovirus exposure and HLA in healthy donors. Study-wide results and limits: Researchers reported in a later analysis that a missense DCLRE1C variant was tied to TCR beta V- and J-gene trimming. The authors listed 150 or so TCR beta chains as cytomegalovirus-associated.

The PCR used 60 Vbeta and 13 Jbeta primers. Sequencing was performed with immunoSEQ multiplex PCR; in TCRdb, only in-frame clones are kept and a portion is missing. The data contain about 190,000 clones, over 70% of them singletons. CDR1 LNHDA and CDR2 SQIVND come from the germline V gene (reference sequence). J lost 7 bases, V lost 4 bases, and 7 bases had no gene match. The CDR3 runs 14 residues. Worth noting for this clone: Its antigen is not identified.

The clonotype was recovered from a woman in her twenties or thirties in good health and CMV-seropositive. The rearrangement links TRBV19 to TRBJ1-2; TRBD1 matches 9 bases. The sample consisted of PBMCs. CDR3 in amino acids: CASSNVGTGSGYTF. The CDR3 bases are TGTGCCAGTAGTAACGTCGGGACAGGGAGTGGCTACACCTTC.